This note documents a single TCR beta chain sequence. The source of the sample is a study of cytomegalovirus exposure and HLA in healthy donors. Use of 60 Vbeta and 13 Jbeta primers characterized the PCR. Profiled with immunoSEQ multiplex PCR; TCRdb holds only in-frame clones, not every one. This sample has about 190,000 clones, with 65% to 75% found just once. The germline V gene has CDR1 SGHTA and CDR2 FQGNSA. This CDR3 contains 15 residues. V dropped 3 bases and J dropped 1; count of bases not matched to a gene: 4. What was sequenced was PBMCs. The origin of this receptor is a man aged 25 to 40 in good health and CMV-seropositive. The chain couples TRBV7-2 to TRBJ2-3, with 7 positions matching TRBD2. The chain's CDR3 is CASSFQRGRTDTQYF. CDR3 DNA sequence: TGTGCCAGCAGCTTCCAGCGGGGTCGCACAGATACGCAGTATTTT.